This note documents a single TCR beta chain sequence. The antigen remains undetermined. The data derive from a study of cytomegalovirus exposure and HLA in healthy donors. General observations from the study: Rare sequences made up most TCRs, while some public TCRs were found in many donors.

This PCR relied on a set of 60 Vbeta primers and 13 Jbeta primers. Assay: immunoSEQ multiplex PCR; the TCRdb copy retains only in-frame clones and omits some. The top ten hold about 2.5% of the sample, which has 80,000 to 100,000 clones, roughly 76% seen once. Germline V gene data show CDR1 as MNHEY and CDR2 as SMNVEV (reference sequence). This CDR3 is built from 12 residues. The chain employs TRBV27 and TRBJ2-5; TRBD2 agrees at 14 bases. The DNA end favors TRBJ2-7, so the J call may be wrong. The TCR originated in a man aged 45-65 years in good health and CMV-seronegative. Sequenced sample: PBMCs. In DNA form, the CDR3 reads TGTGCCGCGGGACTAGCGGGGGACGAGCAGTACTTC. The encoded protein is CAAGLAGDEQYF.